The 21 T cell receptor beta chains below were found in one sample sequenced in a study of T cell responses to AZD1222 COVID-19 vaccine. Sequencing used immunoSEQ multiplex PCR; TCRdb keeps in-frame clones, though not all of them. The profile shows some 110,000 clones, around 76% of them singletons. The sample in question was peripheral blood, obtained on day 0 of AZD1222 vaccination. These receptors all come from an adult in good health.

V gene TRBV7-9 combines with J gene TRBJ2-2; D may be TRBD1 (5 bases). The CDR3 is 14 residues long. Trimming took 1 base from V and 6 from J, leaving 9 bases between them. Germline V gives CDR1 SEHNR, CDR2 FQNEAQ (reference sequence). In DNA form, the CDR3 reads TGTGCCAGCAGCTTAGTCCAGGGCGCCGGGGAGCTGTTTTTT. This translates into CASSLVQGAGELFF.

This rearrangement joins TRBV19 to TRBJ1-2; D is possibly TRBD1 (5 bases). V was clipped by 0 bases and J by 4 bases, with 12 bases between them. Germline V CDR1 and CDR2: LNHDA, SQIVND (reference sequence). CDR3 length: 15 residues. CDR3: CASSIDQGQSYGYTF. The CDR3 DNA is TGTGCCAGTAGTATAGATCAGGGCCAATCCTATGGCTACACCTTC.

For this clone: Other nucleotide sequences in the sample specify the same CDR3. This chain connects TRBV4-1 to TRBJ1-1; D ambiguous. The CDR3 is 13 amino acids. Per germline, CDR1 MGHRA and CDR2 YSYEKL. V lost 0 bases and J lost 5, with 7 bases in between. CDR3 sequence: CASSQDSGTEAFF. CDR3 sequence (DNA): TGCGCCAGCAGCCAAGATTCGGGAACTGAAGCTTTCTTT.

The chain uses TRBV3-1 (or the pseudogene TRBV3-2) and TRBJ1-6; D perhaps matches TRBD1 (5 bases). Germline CDR1 reads LGHDT; CDR2 reads YNNKEL (reference sequence). V was clipped by 0 bases and J by 10 bases, with 7 bases between them. The CDR3 runs 13 residues. CDR3 loop: CASSQEGESPLHF. CDR3 nucleotides: TGTGCCAGCAGCCAAGAGGGGGAATCACCCCTCCACTTT.

V and J are TRBV27 and TRBJ2-1, with 9 bases that match TRBD1. The CDR3 spans 15 residues. The germline V gene encodes CDR1 MNHEY and CDR2 SMNVEV (reference sequence). Trimming cost V 7 bases and J 7 bases; bases outside gene matches: 11. The CDR3 loop is CASTPLGTGCNEQFF. The CDR3, as DNA: TGTGCCAGCACGCCTCTGGGGACAGGGTGTAATGAGCAGTTCTTC.

The chain combines TRBV11-2 with TRBJ1-3, with D possibly being TRBD1 (6 bases). V lost 2 bases and J lost 2, with 13 bases in between. Germline V lookup: CDR1 SGHAT, CDR2 FQNNGV. The CDR3 runs 16 residues. The CDR3 nucleotides read TGTGCCAGCAGCTTATCACGGAACAGGGCTGGAAACACCATATATTTT. Translating gives CASSLSRNRAGNTIYF.

The V gene is TRBV11-3, the J gene TRBJ2-5; 8 nucleotides align to TRBD1. Germline V gene lookup returns CDR1 SGHNT and CDR2 YENEEA. The V gene end was trimmed by 7 bases and the J gene end by 5 bases; junction bases not matched to a gene: 21. The CDR3 runs to 18 residues. In DNA form, the CDR3 reads TGTGCCAGCATCCCAGACCCCGCAGGGGGCTCTGGGGGGGAGACCCAGTACTTC. Translated: CASIPDPAGGSGGETQYF.

This clone was counted a few times. V is TRBV9 and J is TRBJ2-1, with D possibly called TRBD1 or TRBD2 (6 bases each). Germline values: CDR1 SGDLS, CDR2 YYNGEE. Trimming removed 2 bases from V and 7 bases from J, with 19 bases in between. The CDR3 spans 16 residues. The CDR3 loop reads CASSVFKGGNRNEQFF. The CDR3 DNA is TGTGCCAGCAGCGTCTTTAAAGGGGGGAATCGGAATGAGCAGTTCTTC.

The V call is TRBV6-2 or TRBV6-3, the J call TRBJ2-3; D is unresolved. The germline CDR1 and CDR2 sequences are MNHEY and SVGEGT. The V end lost 4 bases, the J end lost 2 bases, and 7 bases lay between the germline ends. CDR3 size: 13 residues. The chain's CDR3 is CASSFQDTDTQYF. CDR3 nucleotides: TGTGCCAGCAGTTTCCAGGACACAGATACGCAGTATTTT.

This chain uses TRBV4-3 with TRBJ2-3; D not resolved. Germline V CDR1 and CDR2: LGHNA, YSLEER. The CDR3 totals 14 residues. V lost 1 base and J 0 bases, leaving 5 bases between the germline ends. CDR3 coding DNA: TGCGCCAGCAGCCAAGCCGTAAGCACAGATACGCAGTATTTT. Protein: CASSQAVSTDTQYF.

V and J are TRBV9 and TRBJ1-1; D is uncertain. CDR1 and CDR2 from the germline V gene are SGDLS and YYNGEE. The CDR3 runs to 12 residues. V lost 0 bases, J lost 6 bases, and 6 bases lay in between. CDR3 loop: CASSVATSEAFF. CDR3 nucleotide sequence: TGTGCCAGCAGCGTAGCTACTTCTGAAGCTTTCTTT.

The chain links TRBV2 to TRBJ2-7; a weak D match, TRBD1 (5 bases). V dropped 6 bases and J dropped 6 bases, with 12 bases sitting between them. Looked up from germline, CDR1 is SNHLY and CDR2 is FYNNEI. The CDR3 runs to 12 residues. This chain's CDR3 is CASRPDRTEQYF. The CDR3 region has the DNA TGTGCCAGCAGACCCGACAGAACCGAGCAGTACTTC. The complete variable domain, with remaining parts taken from reference TRBV2 and TRBJ2-7, reads EPEVTQTPSHQVTQMGQEVILRCVPISNHLYFYWYRQILGQKVEFLVSFYNNEISEKSEIFDDQFSVERPDGSNFTLKIRSTKLEDSAMYFCASRPDRTEQYFGPGTRLTVT.

The chain links TRBV12-5 to TRBJ1-1; D is uncertain. The CDR3 extends over 16 amino acids. From germline, CDR1 is LGHNT and CDR2 FRNRAP. V lost 7 bases, J lost 4 bases, and 22 bases lay in between. CDR3 sequence reads: CASVRGSARQSTEAFF. The CDR3, as DNA: TGTGCTAGTGTCCGAGGGTCGGCCCGGCAAAGCACTGAAGCTTTCTTT.

This clone was counted only a few times. This sequence joins TRBV7-8 and TRBJ2-7; 7 bases agree with TRBD1. Unmatched junction bases numbered 12, after V lost 5 bases and J lost 2 bases. Germline V lookup: CDR1 SGHVS, CDR2 FQNEAQ. This CDR3 comprises 16 residues. Here the CDR3 DNA reads TGTGCCAGCAGCATGTCGGGACAGCGGCCAACCTACGAGCAGTACTTC. Amino acid sequence: CASSMSGQRPTYEQYF. Together with reference TRBV7-8 and TRBJ2-7, the CDR3 gives the full variable domain: GAGVSQSPRYKVAKRGQDVALRCDPISGHVSLFWYQQALGQGPEFLTYFQNEAQLDKSGLPSDRFFAERPEGSVSTLKIQRTQQEDSAVYLCASSMSGQRPTYEQYFGPGTRLTVT.

J is TRBJ2-2 and V is TRBV2, with 8 nucleotides matching TRBD1. J lost 4 bases, V lost 9 bases, and 10 bases had no gene match. CDR3 length: 15 residues. Germline CDR1 and CDR2: SNHLY and FYNNEI. CDR3 nucleotides: TGTGCCAGTATAACGGACAGGGCTTCCACCGGGGAGCTGTTTTTT. Translation: CASITDRASTGELFF.

The chain recombines TRBV6-1 with TRBJ1-5; D ambiguous. This CDR3 is 16 amino acids long. Germline V gene sequence: CDR1 MNHNS, CDR2 SASEGT. V lost 2 bases and J 0 bases, leaving 11 bases between the germline ends. DNA for the CDR3: TGTGCCAGCAGTGAATTTGTTGGCGGTAGCAATCAGCCCCAGCATTTT. As protein: CASSEFVGGSNQPQHF.

The chain couples TRBV12-5 to TRBJ1-2; 10 bases match TRBD1. Trimming took 7 bases from V and 4 from J; bases not matched to a gene: 12. The CDR3 has 16 residues. Germline assignment: CDR1 LGHNT and CDR2 FRNRAP. The CDR3 nucleotides read TGTGCTAGTGCCGTTGGGGGACAGGGGCCCCCCTATGGCTACACCTTC. The encoded protein is CASAVGGQGPPYGYTF.

V and J are TRBV3-1 (or the pseudogene TRBV3-2) and TRBJ1-1; 11 bases fit TRBD1. The CDR3 sequence is 15 residues long. After removal of 4 bases from V and 4 bases from J, the junction contained 5 bases not matched to a gene. Germline V gene lookup returns CDR1 LGHDT and CDR2 YNNKEL (reference sequence). The CDR3 here is CASSRVGTGGTEAFF. CDR3 DNA sequence: TGTGCCAGCAGCCGGGTGGGGACAGGGGGCACTGAAGCTTTCTTT.

The chain is built from TRBV19 and TRBJ2-7; 12 nucleotides line up with TRBD2. This CDR3 region has 17 residues. Trimming at V came to 3 bases and at J to 3 bases, leaving 9 bases not matched to a gene. The V gene's germline CDR1 is LNHDA and CDR2 SQIVND (reference sequence). This CDR3 reads CASSISGLAGSYYEQYF. The CDR3 region has the DNA TGTGCCAGTAGTATTTCTGGACTAGCGGGGTCTTACTACGAGCAGTACTTC.

The genes are TRBV3-1 (or the pseudogene TRBV3-2) and TRBJ1-6; no clear D gene. The CDR3 runs 13 residues. Trimming pared 0 bases from V and 8 bases from J, leaving 5 bases between. Germline CDR1 LGHDT, CDR2 YNNKEL (reference sequence). The CDR3 sequence: CASSQDGDSPLHF. The DNA of the CDR3 is TGTGCCAGCAGCCAAGATGGCGATTCACCCCTCCACTTT.

The chain's CDR3 is CASSLARDRKRQPQHF. The DNA for the CDR3 is TGTGCCAGCAGCCTTGCCCGGGACAGAAAAAGACAGCCCCAGCATTTT. V and J are TRBV7-8 and TRBJ1-5; TRBD1 agrees at 7 bases. CDR3 length: 16 residues. From germline, CDR1 is SGHVS and CDR2 FQNEAQ. After removal of 5 bases from V and 7 bases from J, the junction contained 14 bases not matched to a gene. Using reference TRBV7-8 and TRBJ1-5 for the parts outside the CDR3, the full variable domain is GAGVSQSPRYKVAKRGQDVALRCDPISGHVSLFWYQQALGQGPEFLTYFQNEAQLDKSGLPSDRFFAERPEGSVSTLKIQRTQQEDSAVYLCASSLARDRKRQPQHFGDGTRLSIL.